This TCR beta chain derives from a study of T-cell reconstitution after alpha-beta-depleted transplantation in children. Details on this clonotype: What it recognizes is unknown.

The germline CDR1 and CDR2 sequences are MNHEY and SVGEGT. The CDR3 length is 14 residues. Trimming at V came to 6 bases and at J to 7 bases, leaving 6 bases not matched to a gene. It was with unique molecular identifiers that the TCRbeta library was prepared. One entry per CDR3 protein, called by TCRdb with MiXCR from the PCR reads. The table includes just under 350,000 distinct CDR3 sequences, roughly 17% detected once. Findings and limits, study-wide: One year after transplant, T-cell counts and diversity came mostly from newly produced T cells. By about two months after transplant, alpha-beta T cells reportedly arose from several hundred graft clones that had expanded. Surviving recipient T cells and thymic progenitors accounted for the high day-60 TCRbeta diversity observed in some patients.

The TCR was taken from a male patient aged 2-10 years who had a stem cell transplant for acute lymphoblastic leukemia, so the T cells may come from the graft donor. Sample: PBMCs, mostly from graft donor cells, taken 360 days after TCRalphabeta/CD19-depleted stem cell transplant. This rearrangement joins TRBV6-2 or TRBV6-3 to TRBJ2-5, with 12 bases that match TRBD1. This CDR3 reads CASRRDRGLRTQYF. CDR3 DNA sequence: TGTGCCAGCAGGAGGGACAGGGGGCTACGGACCCAGTACTTC.